This TCR beta chain was identified in a study of blood T cell repertoires in COVID-19. This CDR3 contains 15 residues. Germline CDR1 and CDR2: SGHDT and YYEEEE. Germline trimming cut 4 bases from V and 6 bases from J; bases unmatched to any gene: 4. The repertoire was sequenced with immunoSEQ multiplex PCR; TCRdb's copy has only in-frame clones and lacks some. This table has 85,000 to 95,000 clones, about three quarters appearing once. The specimen sequenced was peripheral blood. The rearrangement joins TRBV5-6 to TRBJ2-3; the match to TRBD2 covers 14 bases. The source of this sequence is a woman of 80 years or more with acute or convalescent COVID-19. In DNA form, the CDR3 reads TGTGCCAGCAGCCGGGGACTAGCGGGGGCTGATACGCAGTATTTT. Residues: CASSRGLAGADTQYF.